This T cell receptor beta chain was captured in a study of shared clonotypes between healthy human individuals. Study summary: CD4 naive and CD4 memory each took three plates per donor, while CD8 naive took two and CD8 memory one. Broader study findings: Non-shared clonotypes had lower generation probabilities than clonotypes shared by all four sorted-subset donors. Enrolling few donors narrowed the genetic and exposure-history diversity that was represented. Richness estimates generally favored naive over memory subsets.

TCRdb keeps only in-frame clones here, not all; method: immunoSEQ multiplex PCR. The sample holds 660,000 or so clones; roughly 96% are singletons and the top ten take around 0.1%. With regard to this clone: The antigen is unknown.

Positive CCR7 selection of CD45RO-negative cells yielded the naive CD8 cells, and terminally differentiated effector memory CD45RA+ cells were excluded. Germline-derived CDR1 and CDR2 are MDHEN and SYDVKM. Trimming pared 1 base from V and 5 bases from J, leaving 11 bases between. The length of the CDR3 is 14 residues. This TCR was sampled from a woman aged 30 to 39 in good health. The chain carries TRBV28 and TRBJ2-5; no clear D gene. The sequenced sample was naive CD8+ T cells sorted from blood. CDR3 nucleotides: TGTGCCAGCAGTTTATTCTCCCCGGCGGAGACCCAGTACTTC. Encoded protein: CASSLFSPAETQYF.